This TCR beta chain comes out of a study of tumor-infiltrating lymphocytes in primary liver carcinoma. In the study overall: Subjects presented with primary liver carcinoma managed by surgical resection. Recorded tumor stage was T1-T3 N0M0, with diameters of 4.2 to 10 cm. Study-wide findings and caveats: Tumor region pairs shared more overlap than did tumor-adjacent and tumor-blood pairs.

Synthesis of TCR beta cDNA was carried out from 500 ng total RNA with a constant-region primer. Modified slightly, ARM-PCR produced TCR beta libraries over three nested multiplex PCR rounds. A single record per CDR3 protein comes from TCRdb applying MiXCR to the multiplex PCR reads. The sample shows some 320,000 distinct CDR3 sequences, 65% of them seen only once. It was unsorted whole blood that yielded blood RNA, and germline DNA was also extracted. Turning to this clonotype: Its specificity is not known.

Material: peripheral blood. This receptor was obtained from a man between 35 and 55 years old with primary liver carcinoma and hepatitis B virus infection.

CDR3 sequence: CASRVLAGEEETQYF. Written as DNA, the CDR3 is TGTGCCAGCAGGGTACTAGCGGGAGAGGAGGAGACCCAGTACTTC. The genes are TRBV5-8 and TRBJ2-5; 11 positions agree with TRBD2. Germline trimming cut 5 bases from V and 5 bases from J; bases unmatched to any gene: 8. Germline loops: CDR1 SGHTS, CDR2 YDEGEE. The CDR3 runs to 15 residues.